The table lists the clone carrying this T cell receptor beta chain with a count of one. Its antigen is unidentified. Profiled with immunoSEQ multiplex PCR; TCRdb holds only in-frame clones, not every one. The repertoire has 100,000 to 140,000 clones, around 90% of them found once; the top ten carry approximately 4.8%. The source of the sample is a study of T cell responses to AZD1222 COVID-19 vaccine. Study results and limitations: Nearly half of unique spike-specific TCRs reportedly avoided B.1.351 and B.1.1.7 mutated regions.

From germline, CDR1 is MNHEY and CDR2 SVGAGI. V shed 0 bases and J shed 0 bases, with 5 bases lying between them. The CDR3 is 14 amino acids. Specimen: peripheral blood, collected 28 days after the second AZD1222 dose. The rearrangement links TRBV6-5 to TRBJ1-2; no definite D call. The clonotype originates from an adult who received the AZD1222 COVID-19 vaccine. The chain's CDR3 is CASSYSDPNYGYTF. DNA for the CDR3: TGTGCCAGCAGTTACTCGGACCCTAACTATGGCTACACCTTC.